This T cell receptor (beta chain) was identified in a study of vaccination effects on CD4 cells after COVID-19. Upon completion of roughly ten days in culture, CD4+ T cells were isolated. Vaccine administered to participants consisted of two doses of either BNT162b2 or mRNA-1273. IL-2 medium was substituted for half the medium on days 3 and 7. CDR1 and CDR2 from the germline V gene are SGHRS and YFSETQ. V gave up 4 bases and J gave up 6 bases, with 20 bases separating them. The CDR3 has 15 amino acids. This clone was recorded a few times. The antigen is undetermined. The table came from immunoSEQ multiplex PCR; TCRdb's copy has only in-frame clones and leaves some out. Of roughly 45,000 clones in the sample, 72% were seen once.

The sample here was CD4+ T cells from PBMCs cultured without peptide, taken after COVID-19 vaccination. The chain combines TRBV5-1 with TRBJ2-7; possibly TRBD1 or TRBD2 for D (6 bases each). The clonotype was recovered from a human donor who received a COVID-19 vaccine. This CDR3 is CASSPQGRRDSEQYF. DNA for the CDR3: TGCGCCAGCAGCCCGCAGGGGCGGAGGGACTCCGAGCAGTACTTC.